This T cell receptor (beta chain) emerged from a study of T-cell memory formation after mild COVID-19. MiXCR, applied by TCRdb to the 5' RACE reads, yields one record per CDR3 protein. The sample carries fewer than 350,000 distinct CDR3 sequences, 13% to 15% recorded once. The CDR3 extends over 15 amino acids. Germline V gene lookup returns CDR1 WNHNN and CDR2 SYGVQD (reference sequence). V was trimmed by 3 bases and J by 2 bases, leaving 14 bases between them. This clonotype has a handful of counts. The chain links TRBV10-1 to TRBJ2-7, with D possibly being TRBD1 (5 bases). This clonotype was obtained from a man aged 18 to 30 who had mild COVID-19 (a few samples of this study predate the infection). Cell type and time point are not known. Sequencing was carried out using PBMCs or a T cell subset sorted from them (not recorded which). DNA for the CDR3: TGCGCCAGCAGTGATTTTGGAGACAGTCCCTACGAGCAGTACTTC. It codes for CASSDFGDSPYEQYF.